This T cell receptor beta chain was sequenced during a study of blood T cell repertoires in COVID-19. Study-level information: Italy, Spain and the United States were the sources of the convalescent and acute COVID-19 samples. T cells, B-cell-depleted T cells, or PBMCs supplied cDNA or gDNA.

Original processing methods: By means of reference gene primer amplification, nucleated cell counts were estimated. Sequenced by immunoSEQ multiplex PCR; TCRdb stores in-frame clones only, minus some. V, J and clone size derive from that table, while D and trimming were established from the DNA sequence. The sample lists about 98,000 clones, around 72% occurring once. Germline CDR1 is LGHDT and CDR2 is YNNKEL (reference sequence). With 4 bases clipped from V and 1 base from J, the junction kept 5 bases outside the gene matches. The CDR3 consists of 15 residues. The chain employs TRBV3-1 (or the pseudogene TRBV3-2) and TRBJ2-5; 8 bases line up with TRBD1. This TCR was sampled from a man aged 70 or older with acute or convalescent COVID-19. Sequencing input: peripheral blood. CDR3 DNA: TGTGCCAGCAGCCCCGGCAGGGGGCCCCAAGAGACCCAGTACTTC. Its protein product is CASSPGRGPQETQYF.